This T cell receptor (beta chain) derives from a study of read filtering for tumor transcriptome and immune sequencing. Study-level points and caveats: Without single-read clonotypes, shared clonotype proportions correlated more between IR-seq and RNA-seq.

From roughly 390 ng of RNA, a library with molecular barcoded alpha/delta and beta/gamma adaptors was made. From the reads, TCRdb called clonotypes with MiXCR, one entry per CDR3 protein. The data hold about 38,000 distinct CDR3 sequences, with 13% to 15% observed a single time. Trimming shortened V by 5 bases and J by 4 bases, and 15 bases separated the two germline ends. Germline V gives CDR1 SGHKS, CDR2 YYEKEE (reference sequence). This CDR3 contains 14 residues. For this clonotype: Its antigen is not identified.

The sequencing input was a population of CD138-negative cells sorted from bone marrow. This receptor was obtained from a donor aged 40 or older with multiple myeloma. This chain connects TRBV5-5 to TRBJ1-2, with D perhaps matching TRBD1 (6 bases). The CDR3 sequence: CASSPNRDSYGYTF. CDR3 nucleotides: TGTGCCAGCAGTCCGAACAGGGATAGCTATGGCTACACCTTC.